This is a list of T cell receptor beta chains from one sample in a study of T cell responses to AZD1222 COVID-19 vaccine. Using immunoSEQ multiplex PCR, the repertoire was profiled, and TCRdb retains in-frame clones only, with some absent. The profile shows about 150,000 clones, roughly 87% of them singletons. Sequences were derived from peripheral blood, sampled 28 days after the second AZD1222 dose. The receptor source for this set is an adult who received the AZD1222 COVID-19 vaccine. Both conserved end residues are part of each CDR3. Each record gives: clone size, J gene, D gene, V gene, CDR3 protein, CDR3 DNA. The D gene is left open where the match is weak. Size is omitted from some rows. Given values are once, few, many or a class for expanded clones.

- TRBJ1-2 - TRBV6-5 CASSYPGDGYTF TGTGCCAGCAGTTACCCGGGGGATGGCTACACCTTC
- TRBJ1-2 - TRBV7-8 CASSLAGLTYGYTF TGTGCCAGCAGCTTAGCTGGACTGACTTATGGCTACACCTTC
- TRBJ2-7 TRBD2 TRBV4-3 CASSKDLTGGFYEQYF TGCGCCAGCAGCAAGGACCTAACGGGAGGTTTCTACGAGCAGTACTTC
once TRBJ1-3 TRBD1 TRBV6-5 CASRQGTGNTIYF TGTGCCAGCAGACAGGGGACGGGAAACACCATATATTTT
- TRBJ1-1 - TRBV19 CASKLGVNTEAFF TGTGCCAGTAAGCTAGGGGTGAACACTGAAGCTTTCTTT
- TRBJ1-1 - TRBV18 CASSPVLNTEAFF TGTGCCAGCTCACCGGTACTAAACACTGAAGCTTTCTTT
- TRBJ2-2 - TRBV3-1/TRBV3-2 CASSQGDYTGELFF TGTGCCAGCAGCCAAGGGGACTACACCGGGGAGCTGTTTTTT
- TRBJ2-5 TRBD1 TRBV5-1 CASSDGQGVEETQYF TGCGCCAGCAGCGACGGACAGGGTGTCGAGGAGACCCAGTACTTC
once TRBJ1-1 - TRBV6-5 CASSSRAGVNTEAFF TGTGCCAGCAGTTCGCGGGCAGGGGTGAACACTGAAGCTTTCTTT
- TRBJ1-1 TRBD1 TRBV10-3 CAISESGQGATEAFF TGTGCCATCAGTGAGTCGGGGCAGGGGGCGACTGAAGCTTTCTTT
- TRBJ1-5 - TRBV6-2/TRBV6-3 CASSYSQGLPNQPQHF TGTGCCAGCAGTTATTCCCAGGGCCTGCCGAATCAGCCCCAGCATTTT
- TRBJ1-2 - TRBV9 CASSVVAGEGYTF TGTGCCAGCAGCGTAGTGGCGGGGGAAGGCTACACCTTC
few TRBJ2-7 TRBD2 TRBV7-2 CASSLRLTETSIDEQYF TGTGCCAGCAGCTTACGGCTAACGGAGACTAGCATTGACGAGCAGTACTTC
- TRBJ1-1 - TRBV6-4 CASRATGNTEAFF TGTGCCAGCAGAGCAACAGGGAACACTGAAGCTTTCTTT
- TRBJ1-3 - TRBV19 CASTGTTYSGNTIYF TGTGCCAGTACCGGGACAACTTACTCTGGAAACACCATATATTTT
- TRBJ2-7 TRBD1 TRBV11-2 CASSLGRGNYEQYF TGTGCCAGCAGCTTGGGCAGGGGGAACTACGAGCAGTACTTC
once TRBJ2-1 TRBD1 TRBV19 CASFTGTGLINEQFF TGTGCCAGTTTTACAGGGACAGGTTTAATCAATGAGCAGTTCTTC
- TRBJ1-6 - TRBV11-2 CASSLEGVGSPLHF TGTGCCAGCAGCTTAGAAGGGGTAGGGTCACCCCTCCACTTT
- TRBJ1-5 - TRBV19 CASIRDIYSNQPQHF TGTGCCAGTATTAGGGACATCTATAGCAATCAGCCCCAGCATTTT
once TRBJ2-2 TRBD1 TRBV2 CASQGATDTGELFF TGTGCCAGCCAGGGGGCGACAGACACCGGGGAGCTGTTTTTT
- TRBJ2-3 TRBD1 TRBV13 CASSSLTDGQGLTDTQYF TGTGCCAGCAGCTCCCTGACGGATGGACAGGGCCTCACAGATACGCAGTATTTT
- TRBJ1-4 - TRBV27 CASSLLQNEKLFF TGTGCCAGCAGTTTGTTACAGAATGAAAAACTGTTTTTT
- TRBJ2-1 TRBD2 TRBV9 CASSPRLAGVDPHEQFF TGTGCCAGCAGCCCACGACTAGCGGGAGTCGACCCCCATGAGCAGTTCTTC
once TRBJ2-2 - TRBV7-9 CASSLERDGGELFF TGTGCCAGCAGCTTAGAAAGGGATGGCGGGGAGCTGTTTTTT
- TRBJ2-7 - TRBV18 CASSSREYGEQYF TGTGCCAGCTCAAGCCGGGAGTACGGCGAGCAGTACTTC
- TRBJ2-1 TRBD2 TRBV12-3/TRBV12-4 CASWGLGNEQFF TGTGCCAGCTGGGGACTAGGGAATGAGCAGTTCTTC
once TRBJ2-5 - TRBV13 CASSFWGQETQYF TGTGCCAGCAGCTTTTGGGGACAAGAGACCCAGTACTTC
- TRBJ1-2 - TRBV25-1 CASSELGGYTF TGTGCCAGCAGTGAATTGGGTGGCTACACCTTC
- TRBJ1-1 - TRBV28 CASTTDVLNTEAFF TGTGCCAGCACGACGGACGTATTGAACACTGAAGCTTTCTTT
- TRBJ2-2 - TRBV6-2/TRBV6-3 CASSFPRATIGELFF TGTGCCAGCAGTTTCCCGCGGGCGACGATCGGGGAGCTGTTTTTT
- TRBJ1-4 - TRBV18 CASSPRGIATNEKLFF TGTGCCAGCTCACCACGAGGGATTGCAACTAATGAAAAACTGTTTTTT
- TRBJ2-5 - TRBV7-2 CASSLQETQYF TGTGCCAGCAGCTTACAAGAGACCCAGTACTTC
- TRBJ2-7 - TRBV6-5 CASSEYGLGSYEQYF TGTGCCAGCAGCGAGTACGGCCTGGGCTCCTACGAGCAGTACTTC
- TRBJ2-7 TRBD2 TRBV19 CASSIDMTSGGSSYEQYF TGTGCCAGTAGTATAGATATGACTAGCGGGGGGAGCTCCTACGAGCAGTACTTC
once TRBJ1-1 TRBD1 TRBV5-1 CASGGGGGLGSVTEAFF TGCGCCAGCGGAGGAGGGGGCGGATTAGGGTCGGTAACTGAAGCTTTCTTT
- TRBJ1-6 - TRBV12-3/TRBV12-4 CASSPEGGLALHF TGTGCCAGCAGTCCAGAGGGGGGCTTGGCCCTCCACTTT
few TRBJ2-7 - TRBV9 CASSVSPGSELYEQYF TGTGCCAGCAGCGTTAGTCCCGGGAGTGAACTGTACGAGCAGTACTTC
- TRBJ2-7 - TRBV27 CASSLSDPPHEQYF TGTGCCAGCAGTTTATCGGACCCCCCCCACGAGCAGTACTTC
- TRBJ1-2 - TRBV2 CASSDKGYGYTF TGTGCCAGCAGTGACAAAGGATATGGCTACACCTTC
- TRBJ2-1 - TRBV29-1 CSVEGLPGSNEQFF TGCAGCGTTGAAGGACTCCCGGGCTCTAATGAGCAGTTCTTC
- TRBJ2-7 - TRBV29-1 CSASNGDYEQYF TGCAGCGCCTCCAATGGGGATTACGAGCAGTACTTC
- TRBJ1-3 TRBD1 TRBV15 CATSTGRDRRGNTIYF TGTGCCACCAGCACAGGGAGGGACAGAAGAGGAAACACCATATATTTT
once TRBJ2-3 - TRBV19 CASSIPGGEGTDTQYF TGTGCCAGTAGTATCCCAGGGGGGGAGGGCACAGATACGCAGTATTTT
- TRBJ2-3 TRBD2 TRBV28 CASSLPGGGTDTQYF TGTGCCAGCAGCCTACCCGGGGGGGGCACAGATACGCAGTATTTT
- TRBJ1-2 - TRBV6-5 CASSNRVGGYTF TGTGCCAGCAGTAACAGGGTAGGGGGCTACACCTTC
- TRBJ2-2 TRBD1 TRBV6-4 CASRQGLAGELFF TGTGCCAGTCGACAGGGGTTGGCCGGGGAGCTGTTTTTT
- TRBJ2-5 TRBD1 TRBV5-1 CASSLGETGGMLEETQYF TGCGCCAGCAGCTTGGGGGAGACAGGGGGCATGTTAGAAGAGACCCAGTACTTC
- TRBJ2-3 TRBD2 TRBV18 CASSPRREGTDTQYF TGTGCCAGCTCACCTCGGCGGGAGGGCACAGATACGCAGTATTTT
- TRBJ2-1 TRBD2 TRBV7-2 CASSSPGSSGYNEQFF TGTGCCAGCAGCTCACCAGGGTCTAGCGGTTACAATGAGCAGTTCTTC
- TRBJ2-5 - TRBV4-1 CASSQVNLIVYETQYF TGCGCCAGCAGCCAAGTTAACCTCATAGTTTATGAGACCCAGTACTTC
- TRBJ2-7 - TRBV9 CASGTLQGYEQYF TGTGCCAGTGGCACACTCCAGGGTTACGAGCAGTACTTC